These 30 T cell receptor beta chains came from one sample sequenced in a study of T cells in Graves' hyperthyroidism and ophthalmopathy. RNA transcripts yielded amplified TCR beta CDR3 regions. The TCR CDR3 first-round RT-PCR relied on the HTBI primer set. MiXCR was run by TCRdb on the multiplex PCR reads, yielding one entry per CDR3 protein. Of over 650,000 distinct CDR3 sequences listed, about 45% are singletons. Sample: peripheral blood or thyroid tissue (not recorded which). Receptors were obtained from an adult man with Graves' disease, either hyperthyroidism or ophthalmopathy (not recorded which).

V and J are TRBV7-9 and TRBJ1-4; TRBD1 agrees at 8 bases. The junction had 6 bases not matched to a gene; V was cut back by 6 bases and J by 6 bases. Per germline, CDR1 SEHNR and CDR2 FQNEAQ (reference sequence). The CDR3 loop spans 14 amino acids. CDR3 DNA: TGTGCCAGCAGGCTGGACAGGGATTATGAAAAACTGTTTTTT. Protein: CASRLDRDYEKLFF.

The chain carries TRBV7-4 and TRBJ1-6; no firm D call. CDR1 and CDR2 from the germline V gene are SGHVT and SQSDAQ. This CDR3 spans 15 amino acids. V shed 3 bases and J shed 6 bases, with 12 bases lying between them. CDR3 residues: CASSFEGETNSPLHF. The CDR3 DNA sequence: TGTGCCAGCAGCTTTGAGGGAGAGACTAATTCACCCCTCCACTTT.

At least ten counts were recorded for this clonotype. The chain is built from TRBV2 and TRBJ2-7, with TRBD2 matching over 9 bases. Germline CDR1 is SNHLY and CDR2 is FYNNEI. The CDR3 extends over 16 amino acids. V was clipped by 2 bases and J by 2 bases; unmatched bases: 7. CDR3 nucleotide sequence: TGTGCCAGCAGTGAACTGGGGGGCGGGAGGGCCTACGAGCAGTACTTC. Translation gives CASSELGGGRAYEQYF.

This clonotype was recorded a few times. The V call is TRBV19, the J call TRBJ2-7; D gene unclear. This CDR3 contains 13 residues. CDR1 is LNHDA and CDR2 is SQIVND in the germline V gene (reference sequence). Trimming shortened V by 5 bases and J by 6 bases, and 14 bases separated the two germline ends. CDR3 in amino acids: CASSPTASLEQYF. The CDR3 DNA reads TGTGCCAGTAGTCCCACCGCCAGTCTCGAGCAGTACTTC.

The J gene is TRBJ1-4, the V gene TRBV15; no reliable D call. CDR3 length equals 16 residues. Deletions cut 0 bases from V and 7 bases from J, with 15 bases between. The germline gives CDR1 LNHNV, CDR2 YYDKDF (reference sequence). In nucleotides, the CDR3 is TGTGCCACCAGCAGAGATCAAGGGCGCTTTAGTGAAAAACTGTTTTTT. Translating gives CATSRDQGRFSEKLFF.

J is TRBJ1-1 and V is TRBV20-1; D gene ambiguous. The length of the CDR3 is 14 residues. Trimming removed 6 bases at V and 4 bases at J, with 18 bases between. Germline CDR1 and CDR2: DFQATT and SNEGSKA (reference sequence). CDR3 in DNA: TGCAGTGCCGCAGCGCCCGGGGTGGCCACTGAAGCTTTCTTT. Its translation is CSAAAPGVATEAFF.

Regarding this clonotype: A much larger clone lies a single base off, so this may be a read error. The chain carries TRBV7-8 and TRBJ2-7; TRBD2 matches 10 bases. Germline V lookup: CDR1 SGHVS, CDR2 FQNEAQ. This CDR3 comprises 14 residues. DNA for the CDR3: TGTGCCGGCAGCCAGCGGGAGGGTTCCTACGAGCAGTACTTC. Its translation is CAGSQREGSYEQYF.

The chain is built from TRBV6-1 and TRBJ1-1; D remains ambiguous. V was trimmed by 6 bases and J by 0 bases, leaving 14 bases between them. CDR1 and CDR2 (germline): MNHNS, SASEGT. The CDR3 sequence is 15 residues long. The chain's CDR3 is CASSPLRAMNTEAFF. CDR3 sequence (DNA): TGTGCCAGCAGCCCTCTAAGGGCGATGAACACTGAAGCTTTCTTT.

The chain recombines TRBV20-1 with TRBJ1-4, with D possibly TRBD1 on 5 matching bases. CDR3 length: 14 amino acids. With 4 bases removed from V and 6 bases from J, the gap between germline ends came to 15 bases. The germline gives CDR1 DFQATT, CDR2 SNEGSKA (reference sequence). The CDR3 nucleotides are TGCAGTGCTAACCCCAGGGACGGGGATGAAAAACTGTTTTTT. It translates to CSANPRDGDEKLFF.

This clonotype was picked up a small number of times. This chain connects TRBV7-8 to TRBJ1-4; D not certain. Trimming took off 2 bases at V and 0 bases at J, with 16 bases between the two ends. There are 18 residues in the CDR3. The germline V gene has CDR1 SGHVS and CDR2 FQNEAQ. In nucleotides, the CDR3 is TGTGCCAGCAGCTTATGGTCGGTTCCGGTACCAACTAATGAAAAACTGTTTTTT. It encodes CASSLWSVPVPTNEKLFF.

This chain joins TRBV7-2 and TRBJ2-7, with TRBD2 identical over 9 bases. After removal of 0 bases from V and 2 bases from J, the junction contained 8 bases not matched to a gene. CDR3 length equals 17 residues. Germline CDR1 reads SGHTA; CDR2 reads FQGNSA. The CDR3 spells CASSLAPSAGGPYEQYF. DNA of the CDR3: TGTGCCAGCAGCTTAGCGCCCTCTGCGGGGGGGCCCTACGAGCAGTACTTC.

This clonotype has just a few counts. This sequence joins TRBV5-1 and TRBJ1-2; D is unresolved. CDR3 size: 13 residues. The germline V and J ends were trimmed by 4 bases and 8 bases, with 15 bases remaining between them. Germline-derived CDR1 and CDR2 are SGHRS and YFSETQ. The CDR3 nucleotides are TGCGCCAGCAGCCGGGAGAACCTATGGGGCTACACCTTC. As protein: CASSRENLWGYTF.

CDR3: CSARTGENGEQYF. CDR3 sequence (DNA): TGCAGTGCTAGAACGGGGGAAAACGGCGAGCAGTACTTC. The rearrangement joins TRBV20-1 to TRBJ2-7, with D possibly matching TRBD2 (6 bases). The V and J ends lost 2 bases and 6 bases respectively, with 14 bases between them. Per germline, CDR1 DFQATT and CDR2 SNEGSKA (reference sequence). The CDR3 runs 13 residues.

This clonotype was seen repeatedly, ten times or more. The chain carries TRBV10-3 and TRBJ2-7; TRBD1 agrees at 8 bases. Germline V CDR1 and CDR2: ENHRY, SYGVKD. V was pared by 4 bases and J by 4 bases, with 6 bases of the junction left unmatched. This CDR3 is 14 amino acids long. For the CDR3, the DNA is TGTGCCATCAGTGGGGACAGGTCATCTTACGAGCAGTACTTC. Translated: CAISGDRSSYEQYF.

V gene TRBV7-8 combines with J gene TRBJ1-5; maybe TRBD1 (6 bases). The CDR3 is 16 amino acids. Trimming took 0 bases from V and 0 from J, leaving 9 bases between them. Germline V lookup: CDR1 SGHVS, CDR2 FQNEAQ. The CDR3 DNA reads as TGTGCCAGCAGCTTAGCCGGGACACCTAGCAATCAGCCCCAGCATTTT. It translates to CASSLAGTPSNQPQHF.

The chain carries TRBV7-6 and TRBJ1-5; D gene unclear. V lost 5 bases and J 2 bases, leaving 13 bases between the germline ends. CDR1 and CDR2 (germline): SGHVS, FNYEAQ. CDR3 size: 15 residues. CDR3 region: CASSPNGGGNQPQHF. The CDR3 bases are TGTGCCAGCAGCCCCAATGGCGGGGGCAATCAGCCCCAGCATTTT.

The CDR3 protein is CASSSPPGGAYEQYF. CDR3 nucleotides: TGTGCCAGCAGCTCCCCCCCGGGAGGGGCCTACGAGCAGTACTTC. The V and J genes are TRBV7-8 and TRBJ2-7; TRBD2 aligns across 8 bases. Trimming removed 4 bases from V and 2 bases from J; junction bases left unmatched: 7. The CDR3 extends over 15 amino acids. From germline, CDR1 is SGHVS and CDR2 FQNEAQ.

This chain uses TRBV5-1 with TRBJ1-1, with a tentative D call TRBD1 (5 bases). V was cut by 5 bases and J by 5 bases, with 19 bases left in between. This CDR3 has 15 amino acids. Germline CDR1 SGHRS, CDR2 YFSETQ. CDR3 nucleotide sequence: TGCGCCAGCAGTTACGAACCGGGACGCGGGACTGAAGCTTTCTTT. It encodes CASSYEPGRGTEAFF.

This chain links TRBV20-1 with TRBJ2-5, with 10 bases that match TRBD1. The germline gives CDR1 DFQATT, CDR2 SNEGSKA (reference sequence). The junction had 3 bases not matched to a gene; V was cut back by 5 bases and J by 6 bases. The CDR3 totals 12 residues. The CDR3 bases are TGCAGTGCTTCAGACAGGGGGCAGACCCAGTACTTC. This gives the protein CSASDRGQTQYF.

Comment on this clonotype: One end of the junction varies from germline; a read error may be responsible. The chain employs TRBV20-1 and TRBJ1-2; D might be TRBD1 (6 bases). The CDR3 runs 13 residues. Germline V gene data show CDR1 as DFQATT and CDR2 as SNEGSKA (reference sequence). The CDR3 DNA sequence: TGCAGTGCTAGAGATATGCAGGGGAAGAGCTACGCCTTC. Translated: CSARDMQGKSYAF.

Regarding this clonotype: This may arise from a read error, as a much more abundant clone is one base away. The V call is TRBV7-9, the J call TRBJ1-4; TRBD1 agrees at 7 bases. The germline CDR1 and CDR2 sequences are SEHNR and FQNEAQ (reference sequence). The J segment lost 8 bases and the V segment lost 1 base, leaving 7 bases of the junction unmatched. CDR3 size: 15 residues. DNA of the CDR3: TGTGCCAGCAGCTTAGTCCCTGACAGGGACGAAAAACTGTTTTTT. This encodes CASSLVPDRDEKLFF.

DNA for the CDR3: TGTGCCAGCGAGCCAACAGGGGCAAAACTGTTTTTT. It yields the protein CASEPTGAKLFF. This chain uses TRBV2 with TRBJ1-4; 7 positions agree with TRBD1. The V and J ends lost 8 bases and 10 bases, in that order; junction bases with no gene match: 7. This CDR3 spans 12 amino acids. From germline, CDR1 is SNHLY and CDR2 FYNNEI.

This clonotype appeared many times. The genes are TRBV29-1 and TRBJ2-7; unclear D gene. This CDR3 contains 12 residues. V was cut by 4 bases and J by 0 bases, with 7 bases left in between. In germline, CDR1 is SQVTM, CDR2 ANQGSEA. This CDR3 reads CSVVGHSYEQYF. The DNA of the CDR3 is TGCAGCGTTGTGGGCCACTCCTACGAGCAGTACTTC.

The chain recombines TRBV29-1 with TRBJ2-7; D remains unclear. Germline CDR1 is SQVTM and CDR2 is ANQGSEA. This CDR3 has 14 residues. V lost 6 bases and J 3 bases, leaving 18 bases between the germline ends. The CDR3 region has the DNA TGCAGCGTCACGCCGACAACTGGCGACTACGAGCAGTACTTC. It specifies CSVTPTTGDYEQYF.

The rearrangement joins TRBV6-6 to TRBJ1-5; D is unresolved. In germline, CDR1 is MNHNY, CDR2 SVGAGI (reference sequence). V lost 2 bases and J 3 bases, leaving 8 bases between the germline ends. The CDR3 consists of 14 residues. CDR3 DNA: TGTGCCAGCAGTTACAGAGGTTTCAATCAGCCCCAGCATTTT. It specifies CASSYRGFNQPQHF.

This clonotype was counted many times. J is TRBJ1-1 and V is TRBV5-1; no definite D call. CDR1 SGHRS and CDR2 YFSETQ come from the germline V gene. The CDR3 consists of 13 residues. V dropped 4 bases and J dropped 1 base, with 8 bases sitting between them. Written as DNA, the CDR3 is TGCGCCAGCAGCCAGGAGACGAACACTGAAGCTTTCTTT. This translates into CASSQETNTEAFF.

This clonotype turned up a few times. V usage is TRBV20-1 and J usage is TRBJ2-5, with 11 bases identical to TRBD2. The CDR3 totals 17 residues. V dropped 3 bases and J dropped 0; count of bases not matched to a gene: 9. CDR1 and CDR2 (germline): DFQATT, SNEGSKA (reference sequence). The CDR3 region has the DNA TGCAGTGCTAGGGGGACCGGGACTAGCGGTAACCAAGAGACCCAGTACTTC. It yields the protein CSARGTGTSGNQETQYF.

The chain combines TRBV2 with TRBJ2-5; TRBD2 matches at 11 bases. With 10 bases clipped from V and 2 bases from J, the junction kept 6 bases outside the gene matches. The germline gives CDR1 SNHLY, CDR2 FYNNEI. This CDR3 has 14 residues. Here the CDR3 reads CATILAGVQETQYF. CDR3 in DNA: TGTGCCACCATACTAGCGGGAGTTCAAGAGACCCAGTACTTC.

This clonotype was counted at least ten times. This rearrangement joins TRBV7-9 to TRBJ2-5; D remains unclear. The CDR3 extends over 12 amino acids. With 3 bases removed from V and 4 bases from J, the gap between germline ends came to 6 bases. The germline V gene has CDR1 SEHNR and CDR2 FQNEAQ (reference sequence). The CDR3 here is CASSLDSETQYF. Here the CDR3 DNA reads TGTGCCAGCAGCTTGGATTCAGAGACCCAGTACTTC.

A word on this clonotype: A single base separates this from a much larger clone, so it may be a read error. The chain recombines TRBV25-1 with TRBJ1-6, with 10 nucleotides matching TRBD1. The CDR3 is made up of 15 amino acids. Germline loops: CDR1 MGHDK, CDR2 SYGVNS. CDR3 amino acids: CASSYLTGGNSPPHF. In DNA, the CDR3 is TGTGCCAGCAGTTACCTGACAGGGGGCAATTCACCCCCCCACTTT. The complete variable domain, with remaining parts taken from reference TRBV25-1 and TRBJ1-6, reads EADIYQTPRYLVIGTGKKITLECSQTMGHDKMYWYQQDPGMELHLIHYSYGVNSTEKGDLSSESTVSRIRTEHFPLTLESARPSHTSQYLCASSYLTGGNSPPHFGNGTRLTVT.